This T cell receptor beta chain was sequenced for a study of radiation and T cells in renal cell carcinoma. Between the trimmed V and J ends, which lost 3 bases and 3 bases, there was a span of 21 bases. The CDR3 length is 18 residues. Germline V lookup: CDR1 ENHRY, CDR2 SYGVKD. Clones were read by immunoSEQ multiplex PCR, and TCRdb kept only the in-frame ones, dropping some. The sample has approximately 79,000 clones, 82% seen once. Time point: blood 2 weeks post-SBRT. Regarding treatment: 15 Gy SBRT to primary tumor, nephrectomy 4 weeks later. The patient's renal cell carcinoma had clear cell pathology.

The sequence was obtained from a man aged 55 to 69 with renal cell carcinoma. The rearrangement joins TRBV10-3 to TRBJ2-4; D tentatively reads TRBD1 or TRBD2 (6 bases each). The specimen was blood, collected from a patient whose treatment included radiotherapy and nephrectomy. The CDR3 is CAISDGRGPGHLKNIQYF. DNA of the CDR3: TGTGCCATCAGTGACGGGCGGGGACCGGGACACCTCAAAAACATTCAGTACTTC.